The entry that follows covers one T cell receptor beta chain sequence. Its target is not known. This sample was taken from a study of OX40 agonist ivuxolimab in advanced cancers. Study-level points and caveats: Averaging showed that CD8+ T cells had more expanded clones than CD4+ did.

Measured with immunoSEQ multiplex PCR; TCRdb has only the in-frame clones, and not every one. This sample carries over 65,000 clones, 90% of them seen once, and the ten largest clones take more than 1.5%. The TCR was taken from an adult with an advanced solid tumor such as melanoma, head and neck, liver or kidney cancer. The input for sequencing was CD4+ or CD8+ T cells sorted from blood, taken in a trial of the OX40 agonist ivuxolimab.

The CDR3 DNA reads as TGTGCCAGCTCACCTGGGCAGGGGGCATCCTACGAGCAGTACTTC. Translated: CASSPGQGASYEQYF. The chain employs TRBV18 and TRBJ2-7, with 8 positions matching TRBD1. This CDR3 is built from 15 residues. V dropped 3 bases and J dropped 1; count of bases not matched to a gene: 5. From germline, CDR1 is KGHSH and CDR2 LQKENI.